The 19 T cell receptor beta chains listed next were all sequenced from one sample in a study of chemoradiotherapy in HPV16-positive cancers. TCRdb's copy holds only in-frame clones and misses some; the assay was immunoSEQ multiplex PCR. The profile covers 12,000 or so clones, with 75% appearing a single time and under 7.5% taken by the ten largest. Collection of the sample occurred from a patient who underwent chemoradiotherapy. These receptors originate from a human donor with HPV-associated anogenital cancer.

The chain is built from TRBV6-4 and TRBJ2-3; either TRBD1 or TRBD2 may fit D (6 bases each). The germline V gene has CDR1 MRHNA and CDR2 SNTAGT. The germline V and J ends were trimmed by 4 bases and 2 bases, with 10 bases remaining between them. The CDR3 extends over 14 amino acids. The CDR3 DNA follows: TGTGCCAGCAGTGCAGGGGAGGCCACAGATACGCAGTATTTT. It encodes CASSAGEATDTQYF.

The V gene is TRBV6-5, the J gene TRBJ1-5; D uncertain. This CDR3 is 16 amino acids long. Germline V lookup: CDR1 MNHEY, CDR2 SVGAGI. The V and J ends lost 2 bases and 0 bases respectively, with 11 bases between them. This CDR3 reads CASSYPVTNSNQPQHF. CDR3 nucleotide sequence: TGTGCCAGCAGTTACCCAGTGACAAATAGCAATCAGCCCCAGCATTTT.

The CDR3: CASKRSYGVPEAFF. CDR3 sequence (DNA): TGTGCCAGTAAAAGATCGTATGGGGTCCCTGAAGCTTTCTTT. The chain joins TRBV6-1 to TRBJ1-1, with D hard to call. The CDR3 has 14 amino acids. From germline, CDR1 is MNHNS and CDR2 SASEGT. With 9 bases removed from V and 6 bases from J, the gap between germline ends came to 20 bases.

The CDR3 reads CASRSASSGPNEQFF. CDR3 in DNA: TGTGCCAGCAGATCCGCCTCTAGCGGCCCGAATGAGCAGTTCTTC. V usage is TRBV7-3 and J usage is TRBJ2-1; TRBD2 matches at 7 bases. V dropped 6 bases and J dropped 7; count of bases not matched to a gene: 12. The CDR3 loop spans 15 amino acids. The germline CDR1 and CDR2 sequences are SGHTA and FQGTGA.

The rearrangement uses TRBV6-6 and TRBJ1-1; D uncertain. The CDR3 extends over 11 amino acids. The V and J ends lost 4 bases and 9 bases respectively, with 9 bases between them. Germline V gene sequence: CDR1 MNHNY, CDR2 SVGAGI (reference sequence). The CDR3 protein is CASSSLDQAFF. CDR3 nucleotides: TGTGCCAGCAGTTCTTTAGACCAAGCTTTCTTT.

CDR3 amino acids: CASSILVTDTQYF. In DNA form, the CDR3 reads TGTGCCAGTAGTATACTAGTCACAGATACGCAGTATTTT. This chain uses TRBV19 with TRBJ2-3; no clear D gene. Trimming took off 2 bases at V and 2 bases at J, with 5 bases between the two ends. The CDR3 contains 13 residues. Germline V gene data show CDR1 as LNHDA and CDR2 as SQIVND (reference sequence).

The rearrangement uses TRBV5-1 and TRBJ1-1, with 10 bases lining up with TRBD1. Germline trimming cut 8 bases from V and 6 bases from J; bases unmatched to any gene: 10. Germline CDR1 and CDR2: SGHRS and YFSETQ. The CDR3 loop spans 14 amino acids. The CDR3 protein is CASVSGTGESEAFF. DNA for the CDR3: TGCGCCAGTGTATCCGGGACAGGGGAATCTGAAGCTTTCTTT.

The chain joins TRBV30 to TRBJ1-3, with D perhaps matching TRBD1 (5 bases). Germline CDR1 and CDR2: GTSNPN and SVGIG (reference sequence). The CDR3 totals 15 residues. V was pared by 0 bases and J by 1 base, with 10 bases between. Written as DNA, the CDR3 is TGTGCCTGGAGTGTCTGGGGGGGGTCTGGAAACACCATATATTTT. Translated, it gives CAWSVWGGSGNTIYF.

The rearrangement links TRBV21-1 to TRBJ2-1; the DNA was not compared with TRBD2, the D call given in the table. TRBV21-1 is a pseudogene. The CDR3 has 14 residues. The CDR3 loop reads CASSRLAGDSEQFF. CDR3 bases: TGTGCCAGCAGCCGACTAGCGGGAGATAGTGAGCAGTTCTTC.

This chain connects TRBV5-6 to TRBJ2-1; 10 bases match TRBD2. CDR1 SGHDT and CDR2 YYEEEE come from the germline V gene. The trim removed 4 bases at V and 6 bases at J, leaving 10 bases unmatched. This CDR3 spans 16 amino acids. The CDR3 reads CASSAGLAALFNEQFF. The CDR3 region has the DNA TGTGCCAGCAGCGCTGGACTAGCGGCTCTTTTCAATGAGCAGTTCTTC.

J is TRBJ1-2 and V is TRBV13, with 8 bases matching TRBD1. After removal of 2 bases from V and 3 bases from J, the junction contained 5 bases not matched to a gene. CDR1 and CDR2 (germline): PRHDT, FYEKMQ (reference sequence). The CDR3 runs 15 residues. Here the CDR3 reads CASSLISGGDYGYTF. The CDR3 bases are TGTGCCAGCAGCTTAATTTCAGGGGGCGACTATGGCTACACCTTC.

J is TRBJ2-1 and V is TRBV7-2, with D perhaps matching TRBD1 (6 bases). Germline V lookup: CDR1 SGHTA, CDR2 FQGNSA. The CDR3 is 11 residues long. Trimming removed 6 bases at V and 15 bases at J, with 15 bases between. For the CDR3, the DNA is TGTGCCAGCAGTGGGGGCGGCCCCCTGTTCTTC. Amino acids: CASSGGGPLFF. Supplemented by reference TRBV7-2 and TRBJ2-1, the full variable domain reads GAGVSQSPSNKVTEKGKDVELRCDPISGHTALYWYRQSLGQGLEFLIYFQGNSAPDKSGLPSDRFSAERTGGSVSTLTIQRTQQEDSAVYLCASSGGGPLFFGPGTRLTVL.

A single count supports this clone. CDR3 loop: CASSLGGAIGELFF. In DNA form, the CDR3 reads TGCGCCAGCAGCTTGGGGGGGGCCATCGGGGAGCTGTTTTTT. This chain connects TRBV5-1 to TRBJ2-2; D tentatively fits TRBD1 or TRBD2 (6 bases each). Germline values: CDR1 SGHRS, CDR2 YFSETQ. Trimming left V 0 bases short and J 7 bases short, with 10 bases between. The CDR3 is made up of 14 amino acids. Supplemented by reference TRBV5-1 and TRBJ2-2, the full variable domain reads KAGVTQTPRYLIKTRGQQVTLSCSPISGHRSVSWYQQTPGQGLQFLFEYFSETQRNKGNFPGRFSGRQFSNSRSEMNVSTLELGDSALYLCASSLGGAIGELFFGEGSRLTVL.

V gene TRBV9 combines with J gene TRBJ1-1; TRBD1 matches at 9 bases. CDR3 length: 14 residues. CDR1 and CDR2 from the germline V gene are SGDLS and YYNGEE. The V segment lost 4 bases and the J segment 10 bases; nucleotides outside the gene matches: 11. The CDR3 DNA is TGTGCCAGCAGCCGAAACGCACAGGGGGCTTCAGCTTTCTTT. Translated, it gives CASSRNAQGASAFF.

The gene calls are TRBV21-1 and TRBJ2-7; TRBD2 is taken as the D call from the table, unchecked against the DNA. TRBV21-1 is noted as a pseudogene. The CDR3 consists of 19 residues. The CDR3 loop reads CASSKWVLSVAGGPHEQYF. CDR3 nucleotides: TGTGCCAGCAGCAAATGGGTGCTCTCGGTCGCGGGAGGGCCCCACGAGCAGTACTTC.

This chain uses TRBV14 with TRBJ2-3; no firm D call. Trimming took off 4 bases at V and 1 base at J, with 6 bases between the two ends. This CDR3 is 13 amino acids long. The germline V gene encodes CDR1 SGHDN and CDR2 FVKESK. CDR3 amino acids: CASSRRGTDTQYF. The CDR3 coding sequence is TGTGCCAGCAGCCGACGGGGCACAGATACGCAGTATTTT.

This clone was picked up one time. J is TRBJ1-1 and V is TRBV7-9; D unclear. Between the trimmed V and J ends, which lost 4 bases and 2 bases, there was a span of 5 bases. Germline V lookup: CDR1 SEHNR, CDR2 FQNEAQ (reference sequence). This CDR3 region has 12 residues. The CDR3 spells CASSYSNTEAFF. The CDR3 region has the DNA TGTGCCAGCAGCTACAGTAACACTGAAGCTTTCTTT.

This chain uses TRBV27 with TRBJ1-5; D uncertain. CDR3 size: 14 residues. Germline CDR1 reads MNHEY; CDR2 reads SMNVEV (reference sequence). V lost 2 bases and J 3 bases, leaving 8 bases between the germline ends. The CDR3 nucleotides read TGTGCCAGCAGTTTAAGGAGTCACAATCAGCCCCAGCATTTT. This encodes CASSLRSHNQPQHF.

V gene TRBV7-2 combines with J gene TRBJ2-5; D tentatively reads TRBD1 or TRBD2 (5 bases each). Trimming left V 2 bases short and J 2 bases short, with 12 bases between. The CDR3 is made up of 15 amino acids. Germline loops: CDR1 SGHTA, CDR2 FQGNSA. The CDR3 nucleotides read TGTGCCAGCAGCTTATTTGGGACCCCACAAGAGACCCAGTACTTC. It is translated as CASSLFGTPQETQYF.